The entry below gives a single T cell receptor (beta chain) sequence along with its context. Its antigen is currently unknown. The data belong to a study of T cell responses to AZD1222 COVID-19 vaccine. Notes on the study in general: Seropositive status at baseline applied to only a handful of AZD1222 recipients. Repertoires in all cases were sampled only once the peak T cell response had passed. In a largely white British group with more females than males, clonal diversity was possibly underestimated.

After removal of 0 bases from V and 0 bases from J, the junction contained 2 bases not matched to a gene. CDR1 is KGHSH, CDR2 LQKENI, per germline. This CDR3 has 15 amino acids. Profiled with immunoSEQ multiplex PCR; TCRdb holds only in-frame clones, not every one. The table lists more than 65,000 clones, around 78% of them singletons, with more than 20% in the top ten. This chain links TRBV18 with TRBJ2-7; 7 bases are a match to TRBD2. The sequence was collected from an adult who received the AZD1222 COVID-19 vaccine. The sample in question was peripheral blood, obtained 28 days after the second AZD1222 dose. DNA for the CDR3: TGTGCCAGCTCACCACCGGCTAGCGGCTCCTACGAGCAGTACTTC. Translation gives CASSPPASGSYEQYF.